The TCR beta chain under discussion was sequenced for a study of blood T cell repertoires in COVID-19. The protocol was immunoSEQ multiplex PCR, while the TCRdb copy is restricted to in-frame clones and leaves out a portion. The data show some 220,000 clones, 80% to 85% seen once. This CDR3 contains 15 residues. CDR1 is LNHNV and CDR2 is YYDKDF in the germline V gene (reference sequence). The V segment lost 0 bases and the J segment 7 bases; nucleotides outside the gene matches: 3. The sample taken for sequencing was peripheral blood. The TCR was taken from a woman aged 60-75 years with acute or convalescent COVID-19. The genes are TRBV15 and TRBJ2-4; the match to TRBD1 covers 10 bases. The CDR3 reads CATSRDWGQGNIQYF. In nucleotides, the CDR3 is TGTGCCACCAGCAGAGATTGGGGACAGGGGAACATTCAGTACTTC.